The 18 T cell receptor beta chains in this list originate from one sample, sequenced in a study of regulatory T cells in long-lasting Graves disease. The time point was: newly diagnosed GD, antithyroid drugs for less than 3 months. Researchers made the TCR library from RNA that was extracted from PBMCs. Both iRepertoire HTBI primers and Arm-PCR of CDR3 regions were used to build the TCR beta libraries. TCRdb ran MiXCR on the multiplex PCR reads and lists one entry per CDR3 protein. This sample carries roughly 410,000 distinct CDR3 sequences, 15% of them seen once, and the ten largest clones take under 9%. These data are also associated with another study on T cells in Graves' hyperthyroidism and ophthalmopathy.

Sequences were derived from peripheral blood mononuclear cells (PBMCs), sampled at new diagnosis, from a patient treated with antithyroid drugs. Receptor source: a woman in her thirties or forties with Graves disease.

The chain has TRBV9 and TRBJ2-7, with 12 bases that match TRBD2. CDR1 and CDR2 from the germline V gene are SGDLS and YYNGEE. Trimming cost V 0 bases and J 3 bases; bases outside gene matches: 13. The CDR3 runs to 19 residues. The CDR3 nucleotides read TGTGCCAGCAGCGTAGATAGCGGACTAGCGGGGAGTTATGTCTACGAGCAGTACTTC. This codes for CASSVDSGLAGSYVYEQYF.

This clonotype was detected ten times or more. This sequence joins TRBV7-8 and TRBJ2-3; 7 bases are shared with TRBD2. J lost 6 bases, V lost 5 bases, and 5 bases had no gene match. CDR1 SGHVS and CDR2 FQNEAQ come from the germline V gene. The CDR3 is 13 residues long. The CDR3 coding sequence is TGTGCCAGCAGCCTGGGGGGGAAGGATACGCAGTATTTT. It translates to CASSLGGKDTQYF.

This clonotype was observed many times. The chain combines TRBV2 with TRBJ2-5; weak D call: TRBD2 (6 bases). Trimming left V 6 bases short and J 7 bases short, with 21 bases between. Germline lookup yields CDR1 SNHLY and CDR2 FYNNEI. This CDR3 comprises 15 residues. CDR3 protein: CASRNPTTRRWTQYF. The CDR3 DNA sequence: TGTGCCAGCAGAAACCCCACGACTAGGCGTTGGACCCAGTACTTC.

This clonotype has at least ten counts. The chain combines TRBV16 with TRBJ1-5; no clear D gene. This CDR3 is built from 16 residues. Germline V gives CDR1 KGHSY, CDR2 FQNENV. V was trimmed by 1 base and J by 1 base, leaving 11 bases between them. This CDR3 reads CASSQWGGLSNQPQHF. The CDR3 DNA follows: TGTGCCAGCAGCCAATGGGGAGGGTTGAGCAATCAGCCCCAGCATTTT.

This sequence joins TRBV9 and TRBJ2-6, with TRBD2 identical over 7 bases. CDR1 is SGDLS and CDR2 is YYNGEE in the germline V gene. This CDR3 comprises 19 residues. After removal of 0 bases from V and 1 base from J, the junction contained 10 bases not matched to a gene. CDR3 in amino acids: CASSVERGVPSSGANVLTF. CDR3 sequence (DNA): TGTGCCAGCAGCGTAGAGCGGGGAGTCCCTTCTTCTGGGGCCAACGTCCTGACTTTC.

The chain is built from TRBV11-3 and TRBJ1-4; D uncertain. Trimming shortened V by 1 base and J by 8 bases, and 8 bases separated the two germline ends. Germline values: CDR1 SGHNT, CDR2 YENEEA. CDR3 length: 13 amino acids. DNA for the CDR3: TGTGCCAGCAGCTTAGCGTCGGACGAAAAACTGTTTTTT. It is translated as CASSLASDEKLFF.

This clonotype showed up many times. The chain joins TRBV10-2 to TRBJ1-2; D is unresolved. Trimming cost V 3 bases and J 7 bases, with 9 bases left between them. CDR1 WSHSY and CDR2 SAAADI come from the germline V gene. The CDR3 covers 12 residues. CDR3 in DNA: TGCGCCAGCAGTGACACCGGAGGTGGCTACACCTTC. Its translation is CASSDTGGGYTF.

This clonotype appeared many times. The gene calls are TRBV5-1 and TRBJ2-1; 9 bases are shared with TRBD2. V lost 0 bases to trimming and J lost 3 bases; unmatched junction nucleotides: 4. The CDR3 length is 16 residues. Germline assignment: CDR1 SGHRS and CDR2 YFSETQ. The CDR3 DNA sequence: TGCGCCAGCAGCTTGGCCGCGACTAGCGGCTACAATGAGCAGTTCTTC. Translation gives CASSLAATSGYNEQFF.

The chain employs TRBV6-2 or TRBV6-3 and TRBJ2-3, with D tentatively TRBD1 (6 bases). V shed 2 bases and J shed 3 bases, with 9 bases lying between them. The V gene's germline CDR1 is MNHEY and CDR2 SVGEGT. The CDR3 is 14 residues long. CDR3 loop: CASSYKGETDTQYF. CDR3 sequence (DNA): TGTGCCAGCAGTTACAAGGGGGAAACAGATACGCAGTATTTT.

This clonotype was seen only a few times. A junction end diverges from the germline sequence, so it may reflect a read error. The rearrangement links TRBV7-7 to TRBJ2-1; TRBD2 might be the D (5 bases). Germline V gene sequence: CDR1 SSHAT, CDR2 FNYEAQ (reference sequence). The CDR3 is 15 amino acids. The CDR3 region is CASSPDLTTNNEQFF. In DNA, the CDR3 is TGTGCTAGCAGCCCCGACTTGACTACTAACAATGAGCAGTTCTTC.

The table lists this clonotype with many counts. The chain combines TRBV19 with TRBJ2-2, with 12 bases lining up with TRBD2. J gave up 3 bases and V 9 bases, and 8 bases lay outside the gene matches. CDR3 length: 16 amino acids. Germline V gives CDR1 LNHDA, CDR2 SQIVND (reference sequence). The CDR3 DNA reads as TGTGCCAGCACCTCGGGACTAGCGGGTGACACCGGGGAGCTGTTTTTT. It is translated as CASTSGLAGDTGELFF.

The sample holds many counts of this clonotype. The chain uses TRBV28 and TRBJ1-3; TRBD1 matches at 8 bases. The CDR3 spans 18 residues. V lost 0 bases and J lost 0; bases outside the gene matches: 7. Germline CDR1 MDHEN, CDR2 SYDVKM. In DNA, the CDR3 is TGTGCCAGCAGTTTATGGAGGAGGACAGGGCCCTCTGGAAACACCATATATTTT. This translates into CASSLWRRTGPSGNTIYF. Full variable domain (outside the CDR3, taken from reference TRBV28 and TRBJ1-3): DVKVTQSSRYLVKRTGEKVFLECVQDMDHENMFWYRQDPGLGLRLIYFSYDVKMKEKGDIPEGYSVSREKKERFSLILESASTNQTSMYLCASSLWRRTGPSGNTIYFGEGSWLTVV.

At least ten counts were recorded for this clonotype. The chain joins TRBV28 to TRBJ2-1, with D possibly TRBD2 on 5 matching bases. Per the germline V gene, CDR1 is MDHEN and CDR2 is SYDVKM. V was pared by 6 bases and J by 5 bases, with 11 bases between. The CDR3 consists of 13 residues. CDR3 sequence reads: CASSSLGHNEQFF. The DNA of the CDR3 is TGTGCCAGCAGCTCACTAGGGCACAATGAGCAGTTCTTC.

This clonotype occurred many times. The gene calls are TRBV24-1 and TRBJ2-7; the match to TRBD1 covers 9 bases. The ends lost 12 bases at V and 4 bases at J; junction bases unmatched: 6. This CDR3 region has 12 residues. Germline V gene sequence: CDR1 KGHDR, CDR2 SFDVKD. The CDR3 protein is CAVRTGVYEQYF. The DNA for the CDR3 is TGTGCCGTCCGGACAGGGGTTTACGAGCAGTACTTC.

The table lists this clonotype with many counts. J is TRBJ2-4 and V is TRBV11-3, with D maybe TRBD2 (6 bases). Trimming shortened V by 1 base and J by 6 bases, and 13 bases separated the two germline ends. This CDR3 has 15 amino acids. Germline CDR1 reads SGHNT; CDR2 reads YENEEA. The CDR3 bases are TGTGCCAGCAGCTTAGGTGGGACTCGAATAAACATTCAGTACTTC. Translating it yields CASSLGGTRINIQYF.

Points on this clonotype: A read error may be the cause here, since a much bigger clone is one base away. This rearrangement joins TRBV10-2 to TRBJ2-3; D is perhaps TRBD1 (6 bases). The DNA end favors TRBJ2-5, so the J call may be wrong. The CDR3 runs to 14 residues. Per the germline V gene, CDR1 is WSHSY and CDR2 is SAAADI. CDR3 coding DNA: TGCGCCAGCAGGCCCGGAACAGGGATAGAGTCCCAGTACTTC. Translation gives CASRPGTGIESQYF.

The chain uses TRBV20-1 and TRBJ1-1, with 8 nucleotides matching TRBD1. The CDR3 is made up of 15 amino acids. From germline, CDR1 is DFQATT and CDR2 SNEGSKA (reference sequence). V shed 0 bases and J 5 bases; nucleotides not matched to a gene: 8. The CDR3 protein is CSARDIRGRGTEAFF. The CDR3 bases are TGCAGTGCTAGAGATATCAGGGGGCGAGGGACTGAAGCTTTCTTT.

At least ten counts were recorded for this clonotype. V usage is TRBV7-9 and J usage is TRBJ2-3; possibly TRBD1 for D (5 bases). The CDR3 has 15 residues. Germline loops: CDR1 SEHNR, CDR2 FQNEAQ (reference sequence). V was trimmed by 7 bases and J by 3 bases, leaving 17 bases between them. CDR3 DNA sequence: TGTGCCAGCACCAGCAGGGTGGAAGGGACAGATACGCAGTATTTT. Translated, it gives CASTSRVEGTDTQYF.